The next 30 T cell receptor beta chains were all read from a single sample in a study of technical replicates of blood from a handful of donors. Some clones are missing from TCRdb's copy, which holds only in-frame ones; the method was immunoSEQ multiplex PCR. Among 85,000 or so clones listed, about 94% were seen once. The specimen was T cells isolated from PBMCs. These receptors were collected from a human donor in good health.

V is TRBV7-3 and J is TRBJ2-1; 12 bases line up with TRBD2. Germline CDR1 SGHTA, CDR2 FQGTGA. V gave up 4 bases and J gave up 4 bases; unmatched junction bases: 5. The CDR3 runs 16 residues. The CDR3 DNA sequence: TGTGCCAGCAGCTCTGGGCTAGCGGGGGGGTACAATGAGCAGTTCTTC. Residues: CASSSGLAGGYNEQFF.

J is TRBJ2-1 and V is TRBV10-3, with TRBD2 matching over 8 bases. J lost 0 bases, V lost 5 bases, and 6 bases had no gene match. Germline assignment: CDR1 ENHRY and CDR2 SYGVKD. CDR3 size: 16 residues. The CDR3 coding sequence is TGTGCCATCAGTTTAGCGGGAACCGACTCCTACAATGAGCAGTTCTTC. This codes for CAISLAGTDSYNEQFF.

Comments on this clone: Other nucleotide sequences from this sample produce the same CDR3. In nucleotides, the CDR3 is TGTGCCAGTAGCGGACAGGGGGCCACTGAAGCTTTCTTT. Protein product: CASSGQGATEAFF. The rearrangement joins TRBV19 to TRBJ1-1; 11 bases match TRBD1. The J segment lost 4 bases and the V segment lost 6 bases, leaving 1 base of the junction unmatched. The length of the CDR3 is 13 residues. Germline lookup yields CDR1 LNHDA and CDR2 SQIVND (reference sequence). Combining the CDR3 with reference TRBV19 and TRBJ1-1 gives the whole variable domain DGGITQSPKYLFRKEGQNVTLSCEQNLNHDAMYWYRQDPGQGLRLIYYSQIVNDFQKGDIAEGYSVSREKKESFPLTVTSAQKNPTAFYLCASSGQGATEAFFGQGTRLTVV.

This CDR3 reads CASSYSDKPLHF. CDR3 in DNA: TGTGCCAGCAGTTACTCGGACAAACCCCTCCACTTT. The chain links TRBV6-5 to TRBJ1-6, with a possible D match to TRBD1 (5 bases). CDR1 is MNHEY and CDR2 is SVGAGI in the germline V gene. The CDR3 extends over 12 amino acids. Trimming stripped 0 bases from V and 12 bases from J, with 6 bases between.

The CDR3: CASSSSITQGAGPQHF. The CDR3 nucleotides read TGTGCCAGCAGTTCCTCTATAACACAGGGGGCAGGGCCCCAGCATTTT. The chain couples TRBV6-5 to TRBJ1-5, with TRBD1 identical over 9 bases. The V segment lost 4 bases and the J segment 9 bases; nucleotides outside the gene matches: 13. The germline gives CDR1 MNHEY, CDR2 SVGAGI. The CDR3 is 16 residues long.

The rearrangement joins TRBV28 to TRBJ2-2, with a weak D call TRBD2 (7 bases). This CDR3 has 14 residues. Germline V CDR1 and CDR2: MDHEN, SYDVKM. Trimming took 4 bases from V and 6 from J, leaving 12 bases between them. DNA of the CDR3: TGTGCCAGCAGTTGGGGGGCGGGGGCCGGGGAGCTGTTTTTT. It encodes CASSWGAGAGELFF.

The genes are TRBV14 and TRBJ2-7; D might be TRBD1 (5 bases). The germline gives CDR1 SGHDN, CDR2 FVKESK. Trimming took off 4 bases at V and 0 bases at J, with 19 bases between the two ends. This CDR3 has 17 amino acids. CDR3 sequence: CASSRSDHTGSSYEQYF. The CDR3 coding sequence is TGTGCCAGCAGCCGATCAGACCACACAGGCAGCTCCTACGAGCAGTACTTC.

V is TRBV28 and J is TRBJ1-1; the match to TRBD1 covers 7 bases. The V and J ends lost 3 bases and 4 bases, in that order; junction bases with no gene match: 5. The CDR3 loop spans 14 amino acids. In germline, CDR1 is MDHEN, CDR2 SYDVKM. The CDR3 loop reads CASSLTSGGTEAFF. The CDR3 DNA is TGTGCCAGCAGTTTGACTTCAGGGGGCACTGAAGCTTTCTTT.

This clone has only one observation. The V and J genes are TRBV18 and TRBJ2-3, with D possibly matching TRBD1 (7 bases). This CDR3 is 15 amino acids long. Deletions cut 2 bases from V and 0 bases from J, with 9 bases between. Germline assignment: CDR1 KGHSH and CDR2 LQKENI. The CDR3 DNA is TGTGCCAGCTCACCATCAGGGGGGAGCACAGATACGCAGTATTTT. As protein: CASSPSGGSTDTQYF.

The CDR3 sequence: CASSLTSEGAKNIQYF. The CDR3 DNA reads TGTGCCAGTAGTCTTACTAGCGAGGGAGCCAAAAACATTCAGTACTTC. The chain carries TRBV19 and TRBJ2-4, with 7 bases that match TRBD2. The CDR3 contains 16 residues. Unmatched junction bases numbered 7, after V lost 5 bases and J lost 0 bases. Germline CDR1 reads LNHDA; CDR2 reads SQIVND (reference sequence).

The CDR3: CASRRQETDTQYF. Here the CDR3 DNA reads TGTGCCAGCAGACGACAGGAGACAGATACGCAGTATTTT. J is TRBJ2-3 and V is TRBV6-4, with D possibly matching TRBD1 (6 bases). Germline V gene sequence: CDR1 MRHNA, CDR2 SNTAGT. This CDR3 region has 13 residues. V shed 6 bases and J shed 3 bases, with 10 bases lying between them.

The chain's CDR3 is CASSSPGTGPEQYF. DNA for the CDR3: TGTGCCAGCAGTTCTCCAGGGACAGGGCCCGAGCAGTACTTC. The chain employs TRBV28 and TRBJ2-7, with 9 bases lining up with TRBD1. Germline assignment: CDR1 MDHEN and CDR2 SYDVKM. J was trimmed by 6 bases and V by 4 bases; bases with no gene match: 7. The CDR3 runs to 14 residues.

V gene TRBV9 combines with J gene TRBJ1-4, with D possibly matching TRBD1 (5 bases). The CDR3 consists of 16 residues. Germline loops: CDR1 SGDLS, CDR2 YYNGEE. The V end lost 0 bases, the J end lost 4 bases, and 13 bases lay between the germline ends. Here the CDR3 DNA reads TGTGCCAGCAGCGTAGCTACGGGCAGGGTTAATGAAAAACTGTTTTTT. Translating it yields CASSVATGRVNEKLFF.

V gene TRBV5-6 combines with J gene TRBJ2-7, with 9 bases that match TRBD1. The V gene end was trimmed by 0 bases and the J gene end by 12 bases; junction bases not matched to a gene: 10. From germline, CDR1 is SGHDT and CDR2 YYEEEE. The CDR3 totals 14 residues. CDR3 sequence (DNA): TGTGCCAGCAGCTTGGGGGACACAGGGGGCCTTCCGTACTTC. Translation: CASSLGDTGGLPYF.

The chain couples TRBV19 to TRBJ2-7, with 8 bases matching TRBD2. Germline CDR1 and CDR2: LNHDA and SQIVND (reference sequence). This CDR3 contains 12 residues. After removal of 11 bases from V and 4 bases from J, the junction contained 7 bases not matched to a gene. CDR3 nucleotides: TGTGCCTGCTCCGGGGGGGCGTACGAGCAGTACTTC. It encodes CACSGGAYEQYF. The full variable domain, its missing parts supplied by reference TRBV19 and TRBJ2-7, is DGGITQSPKYLFRKEGQNVTLSCEQNLNHDAMYWYRQDPGQGLRLIYYSQIVNDFQKGDIAEGYSVSREKKESFPLTVTSAQKNPTAFYLCACSGGAYEQYFGPGTRLTVT.

V and J are TRBV28 and TRBJ2-2; tentative D call: TRBD2 (5 bases). Trimming took 3 bases from V and 13 from J, leaving 15 bases between them. The CDR3 runs to 13 residues. Germline lookup yields CDR1 MDHEN and CDR2 SYDVKM. The CDR3 is CASSFLSLRGLFF. The CDR3 DNA reads as TGTGCCAGCAGTTTTCTTTCCCTCCGGGGGCTGTTTTTT.

The V call is TRBV7-9, the J call TRBJ2-5; 10 bases line up with TRBD1. CDR1 is SEHNR and CDR2 is FQNEAQ in the germline V gene (reference sequence). The trim removed 3 bases at V and 5 bases at J, leaving 6 bases unmatched. CDR3 length: 15 residues. CDR3 nucleotide sequence: TGTGCCAGCAGCTTCGCGGACAGGGGGGTGGAGACCCAGTACTTC. As protein: CASSFADRGVETQYF.

The CDR3 region is CASSFHDRETQYF. Written as DNA, the CDR3 is TGCGCCAGCAGCTTCCATGATAGAGAGACCCAGTACTTC. The chain combines TRBV5-1 with TRBJ2-5; no firm D call. From germline, CDR1 is SGHRS and CDR2 YFSETQ. Deletions cut 2 bases from V and 4 bases from J, with 9 bases between. The CDR3 sequence is 13 residues long.

Comment on this clone: The junction shows a germline mismatch at one end, possibly a read error. The V and J genes are TRBV7-7 and TRBJ2-1, with 10 bases matching TRBD2. Germline lookup yields CDR1 SSHAT and CDR2 FNYEAQ (reference sequence). The CDR3 is 17 amino acids. CDR3: CASRLGTLAGAYNEQFF. The CDR3 region has the DNA TGTGCTAGCAGACTAGGAACTCTAGCGGGGGCCTACAATGAGCAGTTCTTC.

This chain links TRBV6-6 with TRBJ1-5; weak D call: TRBD1 (5 bases). The CDR3 has 16 amino acids. With 0 bases removed from V and 2 bases from J, the gap between germline ends came to 11 bases. CDR1 and CDR2 (germline): MNHNY, SVGAGI (reference sequence). As DNA, the CDR3 is TGTGCCAGCAGTTACTCGTTCGGAGGGGGCAATCAGCCCCAGCATTTT. Protein product: CASSYSFGGGNQPQHF.

The chain has TRBV23-1 and TRBJ1-3; unclear D gene. TRBV23-1 belongs to the ORF category, with a function that is uncertain. The CDR3 sequence is 14 residues long. Deletions cut 8 bases from V and 0 bases from J, with 11 bases between. Here the CDR3 DNA reads TGCGCCAGCCGACGGGGAGACTCTGGAAACACCATATATTTT. Translating gives CASRRGDSGNTIYF.

The chain employs TRBV29-1 and TRBJ2-7, with 11 bases that match TRBD1. Germline V gene data show CDR1 as SQVTM and CDR2 as ANQGSEA. CDR3 length: 11 residues. Trimming removed 7 bases from V and 7 bases from J; junction bases left unmatched: 3. This chain's CDR3 is CSADRGREQYF. The CDR3 DNA follows: TGCAGCGCGGACAGGGGGCGAGAGCAGTACTTC.

This chain uses TRBV2 with TRBJ2-1, with TRBD1 matching 9 bases. Germline V gene sequence: CDR1 SNHLY, CDR2 FYNNEI. The CDR3 sequence is 14 residues long. The J segment lost 7 bases and the V segment lost 8 bases, leaving 9 bases of the junction unmatched. The DNA of the CDR3 is TGTGCCAGCCCCGCGACGACAGGGGGTAATGAGCAGTTCTTC. Its translation: CASPATTGGNEQFF.

This rearrangement joins TRBV10-1 to TRBJ1-2; 8 positions agree with TRBD1. V gave up 4 bases and J gave up 2 bases; unmatched junction bases: 9. CDR1 and CDR2 from the germline V gene are WNHNN and SYGVQD (reference sequence). This CDR3 contains 16 residues. CDR3 nucleotides: TGCGCCAGCAGTGCCGGGACAGGACGTTCGAACTATGGCTACACCTTC. Protein product: CASSAGTGRSNYGYTF.

The V and J genes are TRBV5-8 and TRBJ2-5; TRBD2 matches 10 bases. The CDR3 covers 18 residues. From germline, CDR1 is SGHTS and CDR2 YDEGEE. The junction had 16 bases not matched to a gene; V was cut back by 4 bases and J by 4 bases. DNA for the CDR3: TGTGCCAGCAGCACCTACATGGGTAGCGGGGGGACGGGAGAGACCCAGTACTTC. It yields the protein CASSTYMGSGGTGETQYF. Complete variable domain (other parts from reference TRBV5-8 and TRBJ2-5): EAGVTQSPTHLIKTRGQQATLRCSPISGHTSVYWYQQALGLGLQFLLWYDEGEERNRGNFPPRFSGRQFPNYSSELNVNALELEDSALYLCASSTYMGSGGTGETQYFGPGTRLLVL.

This sequence joins TRBV30 and TRBJ1-6, with a possible D match to TRBD1 (5 bases). This CDR3 comprises 13 residues. The ends were cut back, 2 bases at V and 7 bases at J, with 9 bases in the middle. The germline gives CDR1 GTSNPN, CDR2 SVGIG (reference sequence). The chain's CDR3 is CAWSNGGNSPLHF. Written as DNA, the CDR3 is TGTGCCTGGAGTAACGGGGGGAATTCACCCCTCCACTTT. Full variable domain (remainder filled in from reference TRBV30 and TRBJ1-6): SQTIHQWPATLVQPVGSPLSLECTVEGTSNPNLYWYRQAAGRGLQLLFYSVGIGQISSEVPQNLSASRPQDRQFILSSKKLLLSDSGFYLCAWSNGGNSPLHFGNGTRLTVT.

V usage is TRBV30 and J usage is TRBJ2-7, with 8 bases matching TRBD2. This CDR3 comprises 12 residues. With V trimmed by 0 bases and J by 12 bases, 7 bases remained unmatched. CDR1 and CDR2 (germline): GTSNPN, SVGIG (reference sequence). As DNA, the CDR3 is TGTGCCTGGAGTGTATATCGGGGGGGCGGGTACTTC. The encoded protein is CAWSVYRGGGYF.

The chain is built from TRBV10-3 and TRBJ2-1; unclear D gene. Germline V CDR1 and CDR2: ENHRY, SYGVKD. Trimming stripped 2 bases from V and 9 bases from J, with 5 bases between. The CDR3 consists of 11 residues. This CDR3 is CAISEAGEQFF. The CDR3 nucleotides are TGTGCCATCAGTGAGGCAGGTGAGCAGTTCTTC.

This chain joins TRBV5-4 and TRBJ2-3; TRBD1 agrees at 7 bases. The CDR3 covers 16 residues. J gave up 5 bases and V 2 bases, and 11 bases lay outside the gene matches. In germline, CDR1 is SGHNT, CDR2 YYREEE (reference sequence). The CDR3 loop reads CASSFPTGDVGDTQYF. The CDR3 DNA follows: TGTGCCAGCAGCTTCCCTACAGGGGATGTAGGAGATACGCAGTATTTT.

The V gene is TRBV19, the J gene TRBJ1-2; the D gene is possibly TRBD1 (6 bases). Germline assignment: CDR1 LNHDA and CDR2 SQIVND (reference sequence). The CDR3 runs 13 residues. V lost 4 bases to trimming and J lost 8 bases, with 14 bases between them. For the CDR3, the DNA is TGTGCCAGTAGTACCGGACAGCGAAGGGGCTACACCTTC. It encodes CASSTGQRRGYTF.